These 20 T cell receptor beta chains originate from one sample sequenced in a study of cytomegalovirus exposure and HLA in healthy donors. The PCR used 60 Vbeta and 13 Jbeta primers. The table came from immunoSEQ multiplex PCR; TCRdb's copy has only in-frame clones and leaves some out. Seen here are about 94,000 clones, 70% to 85% observed once, and the top ten hold about 9.4%. Sequencing was done on a sample of PBMCs. The receptors were gathered from a human donor in good health.

This chain uses TRBV5-5 with TRBJ1-2; tentative D call: TRBD1 (6 bases). The V and J ends lost 0 bases and 0 bases respectively, with 12 bases between them. The CDR3 extends over 16 amino acids. Germline values: CDR1 SGHKS, CDR2 YYEKEE (reference sequence). CDR3 sequence: CASSLGQGTSNYGYTF. DNA of the CDR3: TGTGCCAGCAGCTTGGGTCAGGGGACCTCTAACTATGGCTACACCTTC.

This sequence joins TRBV28 and TRBJ1-5, with D uncertain. The germline gives CDR1 MDHEN, CDR2 SYDVKM. V lost 10 bases and J lost 3, with 13 bases in between. This CDR3 is 13 amino acids long. The CDR3 reads CATYETSNQPQHF. DNA of the CDR3: TGTGCCACCTACGAGACTTCCAATCAGCCCCAGCATTTT.

The gene calls are TRBV6-5 and TRBJ2-1; D possibly corresponds to TRBD1 (6 bases). CDR3 length: 16 residues. V shed 0 bases and J shed 3 bases, with 12 bases lying between them. The germline CDR1 and CDR2 sequences are MNHEY and SVGAGI. CDR3 loop: CASSYSSRGGYNEQFF. In nucleotides, the CDR3 is TGTGCCAGCAGTTACTCTAGCAGGGGCGGCTACAATGAGCAGTTCTTC.

There are a few counts of this clone. This sequence joins TRBV7-9 and TRBJ2-7; TRBD1 matches 7 bases. J lost 2 bases, V lost 4 bases, and 11 bases had no gene match. This CDR3 spans 16 amino acids. CDR1 is SEHNR, CDR2 FQNEAQ, per germline (reference sequence). The CDR3 DNA follows: TGTGCCAGCAGCTACCAAGGACAGGTTGGGGCCTACGAGCAGTACTTC. Amino acids: CASSYQGQVGAYEQYF.

A single count supports this clone. The chain employs TRBV7-2 and TRBJ2-5; D is undetermined. CDR3 size: 13 residues. The V end lost 5 bases, the J end lost 1 base, and 8 bases lay between the germline ends. Germline V gives CDR1 SGHTA, CDR2 FQGNSA. CDR3 amino acids: CASSRVGQETQYF. CDR3 sequence (DNA): TGTGCCAGCAGCCGGGTCGGCCAAGAGACCCAGTACTTC.

The rearrangement uses TRBV19 and TRBJ2-7; 13 bases match TRBD2. Losses at the gene ends were 3 bases for V and 6 bases for J; bases not matched to a gene: 11. The CDR3 consists of 17 residues. In germline, CDR1 is LNHDA, CDR2 SQIVND (reference sequence). CDR3 sequence: CASSITGRTSGRSEQYF. The CDR3 coding sequence is TGTGCCAGTAGTATTACAGGGCGGACTAGCGGGAGATCCGAGCAGTACTTC.

The CDR3 nucleotides read TGTGCCAGCAGCTTAGGGACAGGGTATAGAGGCTACACCTTC. Protein: CASSLGTGYRGYTF. V is TRBV7-2 and J is TRBJ1-2; 8 bases match TRBD1. In germline, CDR1 is SGHTA, CDR2 FQGNSA. This CDR3 is 14 amino acids long. Trimming cost V 1 base and J 8 bases; bases outside gene matches: 6. Full variable domain (rest looked up from reference TRBV7-2 and TRBJ1-2): GAGVSQSPSNKVTEKGKDVELRCDPISGHTALYWYRQSLGQGLEFLIYFQGNSAPDKSGLPSDRFSAERTGGSVSTLTIQRTQQEDSAVYLCASSLGTGYRGYTFGSGTRLTVV.

V gene TRBV15 combines with J gene TRBJ2-5; 7 bases align to TRBD1. The J segment lost 1 base and the V segment lost 1 base, leaving 0 bases of the junction unmatched. Germline loops: CDR1 LNHNV, CDR2 YYDKDF (reference sequence). The CDR3 sequence is 14 residues long. The CDR3 reads CATSRGDSQETQYF. CDR3 sequence (DNA): TGTGCCACCAGCAGAGGGGACAGCCAAGAGACCCAGTACTTC.

The J gene is TRBJ2-3, the V gene TRBV7-3; maybe TRBD2 (7 bases). From germline, CDR1 is SGHTA and CDR2 FQGTGA. The CDR3 sequence is 15 residues long. Deletions cut 5 bases from V and 5 bases from J, with 17 bases between. The CDR3 here is CASSPWGGGGDTQYF. In DNA, the CDR3 is TGTGCCAGCAGCCCCTGGGGGGGCGGGGGAGATACGCAGTATTTT.

The chain has TRBV7-9 and TRBJ2-7; no reliable D call. V was cut by 3 bases and J by 3 bases, with 15 bases left in between. Germline CDR1 and CDR2: SEHNR and FQNEAQ (reference sequence). This CDR3 region has 15 residues. CDR3 bases: TGTGCCAGCAGCTTTAGTCGCCTCTCTCTCTACGAGCAGTACTTC. Translating it yields CASSFSRLSLYEQYF.

The chain recombines TRBV6-6 with TRBJ1-1, with D unresolved. The CDR3 runs to 13 residues. The germline CDR1 and CDR2 sequences are MNHNY and SVGAGI (reference sequence). Trimming left V 11 bases short and J 0 bases short, with 13 bases between. CDR3 DNA: TGTGCCGTCGGTCAGGTTATGAACACTGAAGCTTTCTTT. This gives the protein CAVGQVMNTEAFF.

This chain joins TRBV9 and TRBJ2-5; D not resolved. Germline values: CDR1 SGDLS, CDR2 YYNGEE. Trimming stripped 1 base from V and 5 bases from J, with 15 bases between. CDR3 length: 15 amino acids. CDR3 amino acids: CASSVLVGGRETQYF. The CDR3 region has the DNA TGTGCCAGCAGCGTACTCGTCGGCGGTAGGGAGACCCAGTACTTC.

This clone showed up just a few times. The chain combines TRBV6-1 with TRBJ2-3; D uncertain. This CDR3 is 13 amino acids long. From germline, CDR1 is MNHNS and CDR2 SASEGT. Trimming left V 8 bases short and J 3 bases short, with 12 bases between. Here the CDR3 DNA reads TGTGCCAGCCGTGGCAGGTATACAGATACGCAGTATTTT. Its protein is CASRGRYTDTQYF.

The chain links TRBV28 to TRBJ1-5; a weak D match, TRBD1 (5 bases). V was cut by 8 bases and J by 0 bases, with 14 bases left in between. Germline loops: CDR1 MDHEN, CDR2 SYDVKM. The CDR3 covers 15 residues. CDR3 region: CASHPGGSSNQPQHF. The DNA of the CDR3 is TGTGCCAGCCACCCCGGGGGTTCTAGCAATCAGCCCCAGCATTTT.

This clone is a singleton in its sample. The chain joins TRBV9 to TRBJ2-7; D possibly corresponds to TRBD2 (5 bases). With 0 bases removed from V and 0 bases from J, the gap between germline ends came to 13 bases. The CDR3 sequence is 16 residues long. Germline V gene data show CDR1 as SGDLS and CDR2 as YYNGEE. The CDR3 DNA reads as TGTGCCAGCAGCGTAGCGGGCGGGTCCCTCTCCTACGAGCAGTACTTC. It translates to CASSVAGGSLSYEQYF.

The chain couples TRBV28 to TRBJ1-1; TRBD1 matches 8 bases. J was trimmed by 3 bases and V by 6 bases; bases with no gene match: 6. CDR1 and CDR2 from the germline V gene are MDHEN and SYDVKM. This CDR3 is 14 amino acids long. The CDR3 region has the DNA TGTGCCAGCAGCCCAGGGGGCAAGGACACTGAAGCTTTCTTT. This codes for CASSPGGKDTEAFF.

This clone was picked up one time. V gene TRBV19 combines with J gene TRBJ1-5, with 11 nucleotides matching TRBD1. Germline assignment: CDR1 LNHDA and CDR2 SQIVND (reference sequence). The CDR3 totals 14 residues. With 3 bases clipped from V and 6 bases from J, the junction kept 1 base outside the gene matches. The CDR3 DNA sequence: TGTGCCAGTAGTATGGACAGGGGGCTTCAGCCCCAGCATTTT. Translated: CASSMDRGLQPQHF.

V is TRBV4-1 and J is TRBJ1-4; 10 bases align to TRBD1. The germline gives CDR1 MGHRA, CDR2 YSYEKL. This CDR3 is 14 amino acids long. V lost 5 bases and J lost 7; bases outside the gene matches: 4. DNA for the CDR3: TGCGCCAGCAGCTACCGGGACAGGGGTGAAAAACTGTTTTTT. Translated, it gives CASSYRDRGEKLFF.

This chain uses TRBV9 with TRBJ2-2; weak D call: TRBD2 (6 bases). The V and J ends lost 2 bases and 5 bases respectively, with 7 bases between them. The CDR3 totals 13 residues. CDR1 is SGDLS and CDR2 is YYNGEE in the germline V gene. CDR3 sequence (DNA): TGTGCCAGCAGCGTCGCGGGGACCGGGGAGCTGTTTTTT. This encodes CASSVAGTGELFF.

As for this clone: Sequence at one end of the junction differs from germline and may be a read error. The CDR3 DNA is TGTGCCACCAGCGGGAGTGTAACAGATACGCAGTATTTT. As protein: CATSGSVTDTQYF. The chain has TRBV7-9 and TRBJ2-3; 8 nucleotides align to TRBD2. This CDR3 region has 13 residues. Germline assignment: CDR1 SEHNR and CDR2 FQNEAQ (reference sequence).